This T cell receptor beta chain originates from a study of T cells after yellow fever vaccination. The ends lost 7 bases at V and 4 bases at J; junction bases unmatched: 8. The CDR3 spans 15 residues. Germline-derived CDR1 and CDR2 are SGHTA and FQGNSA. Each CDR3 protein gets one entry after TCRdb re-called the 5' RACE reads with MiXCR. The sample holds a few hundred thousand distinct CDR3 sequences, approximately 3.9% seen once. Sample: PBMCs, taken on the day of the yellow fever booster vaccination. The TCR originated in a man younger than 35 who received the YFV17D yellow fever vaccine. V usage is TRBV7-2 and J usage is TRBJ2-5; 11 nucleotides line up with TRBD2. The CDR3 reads CASTPSGGLGETQYF. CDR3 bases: TGTGCCAGCACCCCTAGCGGGGGGTTGGGAGAGACCCAGTACTTC. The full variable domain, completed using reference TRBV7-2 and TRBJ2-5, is GAGVSQSPSNKVTEKGKDVELRCDPISGHTALYWYRQSLGQGLEFLIYFQGNSAPDKSGLPSDRFSAERTGGSVSTLTIQRTQQEDSAVYLCASTPSGGLGETQYFGPGTRLLVL.